The 20 T cell receptor beta chains given below trace back to one sample, sequenced in a study of cytomegalovirus exposure and HLA in healthy donors. Clones were sequenced by immunoSEQ multiplex PCR, and TCRdb holds only the in-frame ones, with some missing. The table lists roughly 70,000 clones, 95% to 98% of them singletons, with around 1.5% in the top ten. The material sequenced was PBMCs. These receptor sequences come from a woman between 18 and 29 years old in good health and CMV-seropositive.

J is TRBJ2-3 and V is TRBV28; D is possibly TRBD1 (6 bases). The CDR3 totals 16 residues. CDR1 MDHEN and CDR2 SYDVKM come from the germline V gene. V lost 1 base, J lost 2 bases, and 13 bases lay in between. The CDR3 is CASSLLPRGFTDTQYF. DNA for the CDR3: TGTGCCAGCAGTTTATTACCTAGGGGGTTCACAGATACGCAGTATTTT. The variable domain in full, with the rest retrieved from reference TRBV28 and TRBJ2-3, is DVKVTQSSRYLVKRTGEKVFLECVQDMDHENMFWYRQDPGLGLRLIYFSYDVKMKEKGDIPEGYSVSREKKERFSLILESASTNQTSMYLCASSLLPRGFTDTQYFGPGTRLTVL.

The V and J genes are TRBV19 and TRBJ1-3; no reliable D call. CDR1 and CDR2 from the germline V gene are LNHDA and SQIVND (reference sequence). The CDR3 runs to 15 residues. The V end was cut by 4 bases, the J end by 0 bases, with 10 bases between. CDR3 coding DNA: TGTGCCAGTAGTACCATCAGGATCTCTGGAAACACCATATATTTT. Its protein is CASSTIRISGNTIYF.

CDR3 DNA: TGTGCCAGCAGTGGGACTCGACTAGCGGGAGGGCTCTACAATGAGCAGTTCTTC. It codes for CASSGTRLAGGLYNEQFF. The rearrangement links TRBV25-1 to TRBJ2-1; TRBD2 agrees at 14 bases. Per germline, CDR1 MGHDK and CDR2 SYGVNS. The CDR3 loop spans 18 amino acids. V trimming: 4 bases; J trimming: 3 bases; junction bases outside the gene matches: 8.

The table lists this clone with a count of one. This rearrangement joins TRBV6-4 to TRBJ2-2, with D perhaps matching TRBD2 (6 bases). The V end was cut by 4 bases, the J end by 6 bases, with 12 bases between. The CDR3 sequence is 14 residues long. The germline V gene has CDR1 MRHNA and CDR2 SNTAGT. This CDR3 is CASSAREEAGELFF. The CDR3 DNA reads as TGTGCCAGCAGTGCCAGGGAGGAGGCCGGGGAGCTGTTTTTT.

The rearrangement links TRBV5-4 to TRBJ1-3; D might be TRBD1 (5 bases). Between the trimmed V and J ends, which lost 3 bases and 3 bases, there was a span of 10 bases. Germline assignment: CDR1 SGHNT and CDR2 YYREEE (reference sequence). The CDR3 is made up of 14 amino acids. For the CDR3, the DNA is TGTGCCAGCAGCTGGTGGGGCCGTGGAAACACCATATATTTT. Its protein product is CASSWWGRGNTIYF.

This chain links TRBV9 with TRBJ2-1; possible D gene TRBD1, 5 bases. Germline assignment: CDR1 SGDLS and CDR2 YYNGEE. CDR3 length equals 13 residues. Trimming took off 4 bases at V and 4 bases at J, with 9 bases between the two ends. DNA for the CDR3: TGTGCCAGCAGCCCGCGGACATACAATGAGCAGTTCTTC. Residues: CASSPRTYNEQFF.

The chain recombines TRBV10-3 with TRBJ2-1; tentative D call: TRBD1 (6 bases). CDR3 length equals 13 residues. Trimming removed 7 bases at V and 4 bases at J, with 11 bases between. Germline CDR1 is ENHRY and CDR2 is SYGVKD. The CDR3 here is CAINSDSYNEQFF. DNA for the CDR3: TGTGCCATCAATTCGGACAGTTACAATGAGCAGTTCTTC.

The chain links TRBV5-4 to TRBJ1-4; the D gene is possibly TRBD1 (6 bases). The germline V gene has CDR1 SGHNT and CDR2 YYREEE (reference sequence). V dropped 3 bases and J dropped 0 bases, with 12 bases sitting between them. This CDR3 contains 16 residues. The DNA for the CDR3 is TGTGCCAGCAGCTCGGACAGCCGTTCAACTAATGAAAAACTGTTTTTT. It is translated as CASSSDSRSTNEKLFF.

A single count supports this clone. The chain employs TRBV6-1 and TRBJ2-7; unclear D gene. The CDR3 runs 12 residues. CDR1 and CDR2 (germline): MNHNS, SASEGT. V was pared by 1 base and J by 4 bases, with 5 bases between. For the CDR3, the DNA is TGTGCCAGCAGTGAAGGCAGTTACGAGCAGTACTTC. This codes for CASSEGSYEQYF.

V is TRBV27 and J is TRBJ2-1, with TRBD2 as a possible D gene (6 bases). Germline CDR1 is MNHEY and CDR2 is SMNVEV (reference sequence). Trimming cost V 2 bases and J 6 bases, with 11 bases left between them. The CDR3 loop spans 14 amino acids. The CDR3 nucleotides read TGTGCCAGCAGTTTACGGGAGTACGGCAATGAGCAGTTCTTC. It specifies CASSLREYGNEQFF.

This sequence joins TRBV5-4 and TRBJ2-1; TRBD2 matches 9 bases. This CDR3 region has 15 residues. V dropped 2 bases and J dropped 7; count of bases not matched to a gene: 7. Germline V gives CDR1 SGHNT, CDR2 YYREEE (reference sequence). The CDR3 region has the DNA TGTGCCAGCAGCTTCGCGGGAGGGCCGGGGAATGAGCAGTTCTTC. Translating it yields CASSFAGGPGNEQFF.

The V gene is TRBV7-9, the J gene TRBJ2-5; 7 nucleotides align to TRBD1. The germline V gene encodes CDR1 SEHNR and CDR2 FQNEAQ (reference sequence). The trim removed 2 bases at V and 4 bases at J, leaving 13 bases unmatched. The CDR3 spans 17 residues. The CDR3 bases are TGTGCCAGCAGCTTAACCAACAGGGGTCATTCGTTAGAGACCCAGTACTTC. Its protein product is CASSLTNRGHSLETQYF.

The chain recombines TRBV2 with TRBJ2-1; 10 bases align to TRBD2. The CDR3 has 15 amino acids. The ends lost 4 bases at V and 10 bases at J; junction bases unmatched: 10. CDR1 SNHLY and CDR2 FYNNEI come from the germline V gene. CDR3 DNA: TGTGCCAGCAGTGGAGAGGGGCTAGCGGGAGAGGAGCAGTTCTTC. Translation: CASSGEGLAGEEQFF.

In its sample, this clone ranks as medium-sized (0.01 to 0.1%). The chain links TRBV6-1 to TRBJ2-3, with TRBD2 identical over 12 bases. Germline V gene data show CDR1 as MNHNS and CDR2 as SASEGT. The CDR3 runs 15 residues. Germline trimming cut 6 bases from V and 4 bases from J; bases unmatched to any gene: 5. In nucleotides, the CDR3 is TGTGCCAGCAGCTCGACTAGCGGGAGCCCAGATACGCAGTATTTT. Protein product: CASSSTSGSPDTQYF.

This clone appeared a single time. The chain couples TRBV7-9 to TRBJ1-4; no firm D call. CDR3 size: 15 residues. In germline, CDR1 is SEHNR, CDR2 FQNEAQ (reference sequence). V was trimmed by 1 base and J by 5 bases, leaving 11 bases between them. The CDR3 region has the DNA TGTGCCAGCAGCTTAGTCGGTCCGGGGAATGAAAAACTGTTTTTT. It yields the protein CASSLVGPGNEKLFF.

The chain carries TRBV7-9 and TRBJ1-2, with 10 bases matching TRBD1. The CDR3 consists of 13 residues. V was pared by 5 bases and J by 8 bases, with 5 bases of the junction left unmatched. In germline, CDR1 is SEHNR, CDR2 FQNEAQ (reference sequence). The CDR3 loop reads CASSPGQGYGYTF. The CDR3 nucleotides read TGTGCCAGCAGCCCGGGACAGGGGTACGGCTACACCTTC.

The V call is TRBV4-1, the J call TRBJ1-1, with D possibly matching TRBD1 (6 bases). This CDR3 comprises 16 residues. CDR1 and CDR2 from the germline V gene are MGHRA and YSYEKL. Trimming took 1 base from V and 1 from J, leaving 13 bases between them. CDR3: CASSQVGGGRNTEAFF. The CDR3 DNA reads TGCGCCAGCAGCCAAGTTGGGGGCGGCCGGAACACTGAAGCTTTCTTT.

This clone came up once. The V and J genes are TRBV4-1 and TRBJ1-4; 8 positions agree with TRBD1. Germline CDR1 is MGHRA and CDR2 is YSYEKL. This CDR3 has 18 amino acids. V shed 3 bases, J shed 5 bases, and the junction held 14 bases outside the gene matches. The DNA of the CDR3 is TGCGCCAGCAGCCAGGGCCTGATTCGGACAGGGCTAAATGAAAAACTGTTTTTT. Its translation: CASSQGLIRTGLNEKLFF.

The CDR3 region has the DNA TGCGCCAGCGGGGGACAGGGGATATACAATGAGCAGTTCTTC. It specifies CASGGQGIYNEQFF. The chain is built from TRBV5-1 and TRBJ2-1; 10 positions agree with TRBD1. The germline V gene encodes CDR1 SGHRS and CDR2 YFSETQ. The junction had 5 bases not matched to a gene; V was cut back by 7 bases and J by 4 bases. The CDR3 contains 14 residues.

V usage is TRBV4-2 and J usage is TRBJ2-2, with 7 bases that match TRBD1. The CDR3 consists of 15 residues. Germline V gives CDR1 LGHNA, CDR2 YNFKEQ. The V and J ends lost 4 bases and 6 bases, in that order; junction bases with no gene match: 8. In DNA, the CDR3 is TGTGCCAGCAGCCTACCGGGGACAGACGCCGGGGAGCTGTTTTTT. It translates to CASSLPGTDAGELFF.